Following are 30 T cell receptor beta chains from one sample sequenced in a study of T-cell reconstitution after alpha-beta-depleted transplantation in children. Unique molecular identifiers tagged the TCRbeta library. One entry per CDR3 protein, called by TCRdb with MiXCR from the PCR reads. The sample has around 680,000 distinct CDR3 sequences, around a sixth seen once. The input for sequencing was PBMCs from the stem cell graft donor, taken from the stem cell graft. Every receptor here comes from a human donor who donated a stem cell graft to a child with acute myeloid leukemia.

This clonotype was picked up many times. The junction departs from germline at one end; a sequencing error may be responsible. The CDR3 loop is CATSRDRAASTQAQHF. DNA for the CDR3: TGTGCCACCAGCAGAGATCGGGCAGCCTCAACTCAGGCCCAGCATTTT. This rearrangement joins TRBV15 to TRBJ1-5, with D hard to call. This CDR3 has 16 amino acids. Germline loops: CDR1 LNHNV, CDR2 YYDKDF (reference sequence).

This clonotype was counted at least ten times. CDR3 nucleotide sequence: TGCAGTGCTAGTCCCCCCCGGACAGGGGGAGGACGGGGCTACACCTTC. This gives the protein CSASPPRTGGGRGYTF. The genes are TRBV20-1 and TRBJ1-2; 10 bases match TRBD1. Germline-derived CDR1 and CDR2 are DFQATT and SNEGSKA (reference sequence). The junction had 15 bases not matched to a gene; V was cut back by 3 bases and J by 8 bases. The CDR3 is made up of 16 amino acids.

V usage is TRBV18 and J usage is TRBJ1-1, with D maybe TRBD1 (5 bases). Germline loops: CDR1 KGHSH, CDR2 LQKENI. CDR3 length: 17 residues. Trimming took off 0 bases at V and 0 bases at J, with 14 bases between the two ends. CDR3 loop: CASSPPVGGSMNTEAFF. The CDR3 DNA sequence: TGTGCCAGCTCACCACCGGTGGGGGGAAGCATGAACACTGAAGCTTTCTTT.

Many counts were recorded for this clonotype. V usage is TRBV15 and J usage is TRBJ2-3; maybe TRBD1 (6 bases). The germline CDR1 and CDR2 sequences are LNHNV and YYDKDF (reference sequence). V was cut by 2 bases and J by 0 bases, with 9 bases left in between. The CDR3 totals 15 residues. The CDR3, as DNA: TGTGCCACCAGCAGATCCAGGGGTAGCACAGATACGCAGTATTTT. It specifies CATSRSRGSTDTQYF.

This chain connects TRBV7-9 to TRBJ2-7; D ambiguous. Germline CDR1 and CDR2: SEHNR and FQNEAQ (reference sequence). CDR3 length: 12 amino acids. V lost 4 bases to trimming and J lost 2 bases, with 6 bases between them. CDR3 sequence reads: CASSSNPYEQYF. CDR3 bases: TGTGCCAGCAGCTCGAACCCCTACGAGCAGTACTTC.

This clonotype was counted many times. This chain joins TRBV12-3 or TRBV12-4 and TRBJ2-7, with TRBD1 as a possible D gene (5 bases). CDR3 length equals 15 residues. V lost 5 bases and J lost 0, with 14 bases in between. Written as DNA, the CDR3 is TGTGCCAGCAGTCCAGGGATTCGGGCCTCCTACGAGCAGTACTTC. Amino acid sequence: CASSPGIRASYEQYF.

This clonotype was observed at least ten times. This chain uses TRBV7-3 with TRBJ2-5, with 10 bases aligning to TRBD2. Germline V gene sequence: CDR1 SGHTA, CDR2 FQGTGA. The junction had 12 bases not matched to a gene; V was cut back by 4 bases and J by 1 base. CDR3 size: 18 residues. The CDR3 loop is CASSYGLAAFVRQETQYF. The CDR3 DNA reads TGTGCCAGCAGCTACGGACTAGCGGCTTTCGTGCGCCAAGAGACCCAGTACTTC.

This clonotype came up a few times. The chain is built from TRBV7-2 and TRBJ1-5; 11 bases are a match to TRBD1. The V and J ends lost 5 bases and 5 bases, in that order; junction bases with no gene match: 5. The CDR3 loop spans 15 amino acids. Germline V CDR1 and CDR2: SGHTA, FQGNSA. The CDR3 spells CASSTRTGGDQPQHF. CDR3 nucleotide sequence: TGTGCCAGCAGCACCCGGACAGGGGGCGATCAGCCCCAGCATTTT.

This clonotype was observed many times. The chain combines TRBV15 with TRBJ1-2; TRBD1 aligns across 9 bases. Germline loops: CDR1 LNHNV, CDR2 YYDKDF (reference sequence). V lost 4 bases, J lost 4 bases, and 4 bases stayed unmatched. CDR3 length equals 14 residues. In nucleotides, the CDR3 is TGTGCCACCAGCATGAACAGGGGGCCCTATGGCTACACCTTC. Protein sequence: CATSMNRGPYGYTF. The whole variable domain, remainder taken from reference TRBV15 and TRBJ1-2, is DAMVIQNPRYQVTQFGKPVTLSCSQTLNHNVMYWYQQKSSQAPKLLFHYYDKDFNNEADTPDNFQSRRPNTSFCFLDIRSPGLGDTAMYLCATSMNRGPYGYTFGSGTRLTVV.

Only a few counts were recorded for this clonotype. The V call is TRBV6-1, the J call TRBJ2-3; possible D gene TRBD2, 6 bases. This CDR3 region has 15 residues. Germline V gene sequence: CDR1 MNHNS, CDR2 SASEGT. V was pared by 0 bases and J by 2 bases, with 9 bases between. CDR3 sequence reads: CASSEADYHTDTQYF. The CDR3 DNA is TGTGCCAGCAGTGAAGCGGACTACCACACAGATACGCAGTATTTT.

This clonotype was recorded at least ten times. V is TRBV27 and J is TRBJ2-7; D is possibly TRBD1 or TRBD2 (5 bases each). V was trimmed by 4 bases and J by 0 bases, leaving 13 bases between them. The CDR3 length is 15 residues. Germline V gives CDR1 MNHEY, CDR2 SMNVEV (reference sequence). CDR3 in amino acids: CASSSTAGSSYEQYV. The DNA of the CDR3 is TGTGCCAGCAGTTCTACCGCAGGGAGCTCCTACGAGCAGTACGTC.

The chain uses TRBV11-1 and TRBJ2-7; 8 bases match TRBD1. This CDR3 has 15 amino acids. Germline trimming cut 5 bases from V and 0 bases from J; bases unmatched to any gene: 6. Germline CDR1 is SGHAT and CDR2 is FQDESV (reference sequence). CDR3 sequence reads: CASSAGQVSSYEQYF. The CDR3 nucleotides read TGTGCCAGCAGCGCGGGACAGGTGAGCTCCTACGAGCAGTACTTC.

The genes are TRBV9 and TRBJ1-2, with D hard to call. CDR1 and CDR2 (germline): SGDLS, YYNGEE. Trimming stripped 4 bases from V and 4 bases from J, with 20 bases between. The CDR3 has 16 residues. CDR3 bases: TGTGCCAGCAGCTCGATCCTAGGGAGGGAGTCCTATGGCTACACCTTC. Its translation: CASSSILGRESYGYTF.

This clonotype was seen many times. The chain recombines TRBV20-1 with TRBJ1-2; 7 bases agree with TRBD1. V lost 1 base and J lost 6; bases outside the gene matches: 5. Germline V gene data show CDR1 as DFQATT and CDR2 as SNEGSKA (reference sequence). The CDR3 length is 13 residues. The CDR3 here is CSARVDREDGYTF. For the CDR3, the DNA is TGCAGTGCTAGAGTTGACAGGGAGGATGGCTACACCTTC.

This clonotype was seen more than once but under ten times. The genes are TRBV29-1 and TRBJ1-2, with 7 bases fitting TRBD1. V trimming: 6 bases; J trimming: 2 bases; junction bases outside the gene matches: 3. The CDR3 has 12 residues. Germline values: CDR1 SQVTM, CDR2 ANQGSEA. The CDR3 DNA reads TGCAGCGTACAGACAGGGAACTATGGCTACACCTTC. Translated, it gives CSVQTGNYGYTF.

This clonotype was seen repeatedly, ten times or more. The chain is built from TRBV15 and TRBJ2-1, with TRBD2 identical over 9 bases. The germline CDR1 and CDR2 sequences are LNHNV and YYDKDF (reference sequence). The CDR3 is made up of 17 amino acids. With V trimmed by 0 bases and J by 5 bases, 8 bases remained unmatched. CDR3 loop: CATSRDRRTSANNEQFF. The DNA of the CDR3 is TGTGCCACCAGCAGAGATCGGCGGACTAGCGCTAACAATGAGCAGTTCTTC.

This clonotype occurred many times. This sequence joins TRBV10-3 and TRBJ2-7; D uncertain. The CDR3 runs to 11 residues. Trimming left V 3 bases short and J 6 bases short, with 6 bases between. Per the germline V gene, CDR1 is ENHRY and CDR2 is SYGVKD. The CDR3 reads CAISEGVEQYF. CDR3 bases: TGTGCCATCAGTGAAGGAGTCGAGCAGTACTTC.

The genes are TRBV5-1 and TRBJ2-1; 10 bases are a match to TRBD2. This CDR3 is built from 15 residues. The junction had 4 bases not matched to a gene; V was cut back by 1 base and J by 6 bases. Germline loops: CDR1 SGHRS, CDR2 YFSETQ. The DNA of the CDR3 is TGCGCCAGCAGCTTGTCGTCTAGCGGGGGCAATGAGCAGTTCTTC. Protein sequence: CASSLSSSGGNEQFF.

This clonotype was observed at least ten times. The chain is built from TRBV29-1 and TRBJ1-1; D call uncertain. Trimming stripped 4 bases from V and 3 bases from J, with 9 bases between. The length of the CDR3 is 12 residues. Germline V gene data show CDR1 as SQVTM and CDR2 as ANQGSEA. The CDR3 region has the DNA TGCAGCGTTGGCTCGTCCTACACTGAAGCTTTCTTT. Its translation is CSVGSSYTEAFF. Full variable domain (rest looked up from reference TRBV29-1 and TRBJ1-1): SAVISQKPSRDICQRGTSLTIQCQVDSQVTMMFWYRQQPGQSLTLIATANQGSEATYESGFVIDKFPISRPNLTFSTLTVSNMSPEDSSIYLCSVGSSYTEAFFGQGTRLTVV.

This clonotype has more than one count but fewer than ten. The CDR3 DNA follows: TGTGCCAGCAGCGTAGGAGCAGGGGGAGCAGAGCCCCAGCATTTT. It is translated as CASSVGAGGAEPQHF. The V and J genes are TRBV9 and TRBJ1-5; 7 positions match TRBD1. Germline assignment: CDR1 SGDLS and CDR2 YYNGEE. V dropped 0 bases and J dropped 8; count of bases not matched to a gene: 8. The CDR3 extends over 15 amino acids.

This clonotype has only a few counts. The chain carries TRBV4-1 and TRBJ2-5; maybe TRBD2 (6 bases). The V and J ends lost 0 bases and 5 bases respectively, with 10 bases between them. Germline lookup yields CDR1 MGHRA and CDR2 YSYEKL. CDR3 length equals 14 residues. The CDR3 is CASSQDSGLETQYF. The CDR3 DNA is TGCGCCAGCAGCCAAGATAGCGGCTTGGAGACCCAGTACTTC.

This chain links TRBV7-2 with TRBJ2-5; the D is unclear. Trimming left V 1 base short and J 4 bases short, with 10 bases between. Per the germline V gene, CDR1 is SGHTA and CDR2 is FQGNSA. This CDR3 has 14 amino acids. CDR3 coding DNA: TGTGCCAGCAGCTTAGACGGGTCCCGAGAGACCCAGTACTTC. This codes for CASSLDGSRETQYF.

This chain connects TRBV18 to TRBJ1-1; D perhaps matches TRBD1 (6 bases). The ends were cut back, 6 bases at V and 1 base at J, with 18 bases in the middle. The CDR3 loop spans 16 amino acids. Germline loops: CDR1 KGHSH, CDR2 LQKENI. The DNA for the CDR3 is TGTGCCAGCTCCCCTAGGGGGGGGGCAACGAACACTGAAGCTTTCTTT. Protein sequence: CASSPRGGATNTEAFF. The full variable domain, completed using reference TRBV18 and TRBJ1-1, is NAGVMQNPRHLVRRRGQEARLRCSPMKGHSHVYWYRQLPEEGLKFMVYLQKENIIDESGMPKERFSAEFPKEGPSILRIQQVVRGDSAAYFCASSPRGGATNTEAFFGQGTRLTVV.

This clonotype was recorded a few times. This rearrangement joins TRBV7-8 to TRBJ2-2; D possibly corresponds to TRBD1 (6 bases). V was pared by 2 bases and J by 3 bases, with 16 bases between. CDR3 length: 17 residues. Germline lookup yields CDR1 SGHVS and CDR2 FQNEAQ. The CDR3 DNA follows: TGTGCCAGCAGCTTACCGACCCAGGGGTCCCACACCGGGGAGCTGTTTTTT. Its translation: CASSLPTQGSHTGELFF.

This clonotype was seen more than once but under ten times. This sequence joins TRBV7-2 and TRBJ2-2; TRBD2 aligns across 9 bases. The CDR3 consists of 16 residues. The V gene end was trimmed by 1 base and the J gene end by 4 bases; junction bases not matched to a gene: 4. Germline V CDR1 and CDR2: SGHTA, FQGNSA. Here the CDR3 DNA reads TGTGCCAGCAGCTTAGAGTATAGCGGGGGCACCGGGGAGCTGTTTTTT. Amino acids: CASSLEYSGGTGELFF. Using reference TRBV7-2 and TRBJ2-2 for the parts outside the CDR3, the full variable domain is GAGVSQSPSNKVTEKGKDVELRCDPISGHTALYWYRQSLGQGLEFLIYFQGNSAPDKSGLPSDRFSAERTGGSVSTLTIQRTQQEDSAVYLCASSLEYSGGTGELFFGEGSRLTVL.

Concerning this clonotype: A much larger clone lies a single base off, so this may be a read error. V gene TRBV27 combines with J gene TRBJ2-5; the match to TRBD2 covers 9 bases. The CDR3 has 17 amino acids. Germline loops: CDR1 MNHEY, CDR2 SMNVEV (reference sequence). As DNA, the CDR3 is TGTGCCAGCAGTTTACGGCGGGGGGGTATAGGGCAAGAGGCCCAGTACTTC. It translates to CASSLRRGGIGQEAQYF.

This clonotype has ten or more counts. The chain carries TRBV10-3 and TRBJ2-7; D perhaps matches TRBD1 (6 bases). The CDR3 loop spans 13 amino acids. Trimming left V 0 bases short and J 5 bases short, with 8 bases between. The germline gives CDR1 ENHRY, CDR2 SYGVKD. The CDR3 spells CAISESGTNEQYV. CDR3 in DNA: TGTGCCATCAGTGAGTCAGGGACAAACGAGCAGTACGTC.

This clonotype has at least ten counts. This rearrangement joins TRBV20-1 to TRBJ2-5; maybe TRBD1 (6 bases). The ends were cut back, 6 bases at V and 4 bases at J, with 18 bases in the middle. This CDR3 is 14 amino acids long. Germline V gives CDR1 DFQATT, CDR2 SNEGSKA (reference sequence). The CDR3 DNA follows: TGCAGTGCCAAGGACAGAGGGTTTCGAGAGACCCAGTACTTC. Translating it yields CSAKDRGFRETQYF.

This clonotype has more than one count but fewer than ten. V is TRBV10-3 and J is TRBJ2-3; tentatively, D is TRBD1 (6 bases). The germline V gene has CDR1 ENHRY and CDR2 SYGVKD. The ends were cut back, 10 bases at V and 4 bases at J, with 15 bases in the middle. The CDR3 extends over 13 amino acids. The CDR3 loop reads CATGRGSADTQYF. CDR3 DNA: TGTGCCACAGGCAGGGGCTCCGCAGATACGCAGTATTTT.

Remarks on this clonotype: A read error is possible here, since a much larger clone lies one base away. This chain uses TRBV27 with TRBJ2-4; D possibly corresponds to TRBD1 (5 bases). This CDR3 region has 16 residues. V was shortened by 4 bases and J by 1 base, with 14 bases between the two germline ends. Germline-derived CDR1 and CDR2 are MNHEY and SMNVEV (reference sequence). CDR3 loop: CASSSGGAGAKNIQYF. CDR3 DNA: TGTGCCAGCAGTTCGGGTGGGGCCGGGGCCAAAAACATTCAGTACTTC.